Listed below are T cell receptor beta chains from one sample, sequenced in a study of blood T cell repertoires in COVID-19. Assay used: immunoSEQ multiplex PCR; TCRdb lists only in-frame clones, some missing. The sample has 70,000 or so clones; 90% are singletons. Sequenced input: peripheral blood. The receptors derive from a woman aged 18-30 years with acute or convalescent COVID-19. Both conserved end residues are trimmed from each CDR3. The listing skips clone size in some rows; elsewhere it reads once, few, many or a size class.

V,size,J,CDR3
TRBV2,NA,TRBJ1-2,ASREGLGQGVYGYT
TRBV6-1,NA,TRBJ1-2,ASSEHAQGGYT
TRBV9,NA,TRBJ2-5,ASSVQSGGRETQY
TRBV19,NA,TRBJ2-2,ASREQGRGRELF
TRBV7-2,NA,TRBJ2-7,ASSLGQGAHYEQY
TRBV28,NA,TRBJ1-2,ASIRAGTPYGYT
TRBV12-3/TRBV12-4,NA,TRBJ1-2,ASSKDRGSGYT
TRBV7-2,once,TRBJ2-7,ASSSTRGPYEQY
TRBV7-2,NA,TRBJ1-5,ASSLGTGLSGQPQH
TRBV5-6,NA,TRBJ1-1,ASSWGRGYDTEAF
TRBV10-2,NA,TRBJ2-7,ASSGFAQGDEQY
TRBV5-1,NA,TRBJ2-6,ASHQDRGPSGANVLT
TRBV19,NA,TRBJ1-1,ASSIDRTTVEAF
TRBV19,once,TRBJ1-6,ASSIAGRDNSPLH
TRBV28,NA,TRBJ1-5,ASSFSGDQPQH
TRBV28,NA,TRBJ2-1,ASSFRGARSYNEQF
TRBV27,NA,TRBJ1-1,ASSPGHTNTEAF
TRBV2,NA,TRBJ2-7,ASSEQGTTYEQY
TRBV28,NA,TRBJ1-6,ASRGGRYVNSPLH
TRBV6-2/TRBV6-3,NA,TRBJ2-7,ASSTAYGLAGVPLTYEQY
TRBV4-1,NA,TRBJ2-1,ASSQVGRHEQF
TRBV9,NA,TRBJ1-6,ASSVEGGGPYNSPLH
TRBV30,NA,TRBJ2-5,AWSVPPTTQY
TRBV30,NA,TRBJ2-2,AWSHRVDGELF
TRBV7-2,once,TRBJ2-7,ASSPRQGMRIYEQY
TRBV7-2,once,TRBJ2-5,ASSIRGHRTQY
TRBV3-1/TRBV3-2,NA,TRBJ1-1,ASSQGLGGNTEAF
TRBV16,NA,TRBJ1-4,ASSQERAPGGEKLF
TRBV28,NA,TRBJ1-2,ASSLQTRGGERDGYT
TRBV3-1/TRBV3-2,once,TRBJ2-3,ASSPGGYTQY
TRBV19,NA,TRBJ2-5,ASSKRGAEETQY